This TCR beta chain was identified in a study of T cells in localized non-small cell lung cancer. Remarks on this clone: The target antigen is unknown.

Looked up from germline, CDR1 is SGHRS and CDR2 is YFSETQ. Trimming stripped 4 bases from V and 6 bases from J, with 10 bases between. The CDR3 is made up of 12 amino acids. The study, taken as a whole, reports: Tumor trailed uninvolved adjacent lung in T cell clonality, which peaked there. Out of the top 100 tumor clones, a median around 50 were seen in adjacent lung.

The protocol was immunoSEQ multiplex PCR, while the TCRdb copy is restricted to in-frame clones and leaves out a portion. Among tens of thousands of clones listed, roughly nine tenths were seen once. V gene TRBV5-1 combines with J gene TRBJ1-2; D not certain. The clonotype originates from a man between 40 and 70 years old with stage I lung adenocarcinoma. The material was peripheral blood, obtained before any cancer treatment. CDR3 residues: CASSQDFNGYTF. DNA of the CDR3: TGCGCCAGCAGCCAGGATTTTAATGGCTACACCTTC.